This passage covers 3 T cell receptor beta chains from one sample sequenced in a study of CD8 T cells in Susac syndrome. RNA amounts of roughly 0.45 to 1 ug underwent reverse transcription with random hexamers. Using its own MiXCR run on the immunoSEQ multiplex PCR reads, TCRdb lists one record per CDR3 protein. This sample has roughly 200,000 distinct CDR3 sequences; around 94% occur once, and the top ten carry 0.099%. Sequencing used CD4+ T cells from PBMCs. These receptors were obtained from a human donor with Susac syndrome.

This clonotype was picked up one time. The chain links TRBV5-6 to TRBJ2-7, with D perhaps given as TRBD1 or TRBD2 (5 bases each). Between the trimmed V and J ends, which lost 3 bases and 3 bases, there was a span of 16 bases. Germline V gene sequence: CDR1 SGHDT, CDR2 YYEEEE. The CDR3 sequence is 15 residues long. The DNA of the CDR3 is TGTGCCAGCAGCTCCATCGGGGCGAGAGACTACGAGCAGTACTTC. Residues: CASSSIGARDYEQYF.

The J gene is TRBJ2-7, the V gene TRBV4-2; tentative D call: TRBD1 (5 bases). V lost 4 bases, J lost 6 bases, and 10 bases lay in between. In germline, CDR1 is LGHNA, CDR2 YNFKEQ. This CDR3 region has 12 residues. DNA of the CDR3: TGTGCCAGCAGCCCAGGACACTCCGAGCAGTACTTC. It is translated as CASSPGHSEQYF.

The chain links TRBV6-5 to TRBJ1-5, with D possibly matching TRBD1 (5 bases). CDR3 length: 14 residues. Deletions cut 2 bases from V and 7 bases from J, with 12 bases between. Per the germline V gene, CDR1 is MNHEY and CDR2 is SVGAGI. The CDR3 is CASSYRGARQPQHF. In DNA, the CDR3 is TGTGCCAGCAGTTACAGGGGTGCTCGACAGCCCCAGCATTTT.